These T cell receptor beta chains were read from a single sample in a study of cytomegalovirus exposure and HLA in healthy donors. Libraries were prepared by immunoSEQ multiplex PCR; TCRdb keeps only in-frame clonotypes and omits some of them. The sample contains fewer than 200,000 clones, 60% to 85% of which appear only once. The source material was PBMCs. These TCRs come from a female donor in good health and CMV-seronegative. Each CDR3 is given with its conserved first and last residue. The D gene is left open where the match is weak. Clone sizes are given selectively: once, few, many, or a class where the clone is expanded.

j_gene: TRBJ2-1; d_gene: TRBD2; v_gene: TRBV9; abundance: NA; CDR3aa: CASSVVGMGGRGEQFF; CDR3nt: TGTGCCAGCAGCGTAGTAGGGATGGGGGGGAGAGGTGAGCAGTTCTTC
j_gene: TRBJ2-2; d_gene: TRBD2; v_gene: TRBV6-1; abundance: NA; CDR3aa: CASSARDRGGLAGAGELFF; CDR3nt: TGTGCCAGCAGTGCCCGGGACAGGGGAGGACTAGCGGGGGCCGGGGAGCTGTTTTTT
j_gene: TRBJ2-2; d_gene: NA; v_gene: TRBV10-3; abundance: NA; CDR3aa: CAISGTATSTGELFF; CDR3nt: TGTGCCATCAGTGGGACAGCAACATCCACCGGGGAGCTGTTTTTT
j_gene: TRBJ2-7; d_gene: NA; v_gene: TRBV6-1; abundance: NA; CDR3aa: CASSTSGPGLGEQYF; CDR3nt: TGTGCCAGCAGTACTTCCGGGCCAGGGCTGGGGGAGCAGTACTTC
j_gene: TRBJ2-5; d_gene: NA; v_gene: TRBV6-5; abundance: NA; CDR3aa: CASRIGGHQETQYF; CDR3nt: TGTGCCAGCAGGATTGGTGGCCACCAAGAGACCCAGTACTTC
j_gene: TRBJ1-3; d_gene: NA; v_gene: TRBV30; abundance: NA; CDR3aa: CAWSASTNSGNTIYF; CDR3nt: TGTGCCTGGAGTGCCTCAACTAACTCTGGAAACACCATATATTTT
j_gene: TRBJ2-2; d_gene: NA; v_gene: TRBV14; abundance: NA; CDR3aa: CASSQVWPQNTGELFF; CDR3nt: TGTGCCAGCAGCCAAGTTTGGCCGCAGAACACCGGGGAGCTGTTTTTT
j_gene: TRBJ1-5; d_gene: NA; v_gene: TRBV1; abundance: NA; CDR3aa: CTSSQEGGNQPQHF; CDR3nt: TGCACCAGCAGCCAAGAAGGAGGGAATCAGCCCCAGCATTTT
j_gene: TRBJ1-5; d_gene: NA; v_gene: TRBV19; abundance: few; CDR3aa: CASNDREGQPQHF; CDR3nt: TGTGCCAGTAACGACAGAGAAGGTCAGCCCCAGCATTTT
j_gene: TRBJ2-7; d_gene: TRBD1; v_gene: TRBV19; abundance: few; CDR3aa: CASSITGTGSGYEQYF; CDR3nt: TGTGCCAGTAGTATAACCGGGACAGGGAGCGGTTACGAGCAGTACTTC
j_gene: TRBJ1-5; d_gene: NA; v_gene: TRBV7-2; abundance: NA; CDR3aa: CASSPAGYNQPQHF; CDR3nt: TGTGCCAGCAGCCCCGCAGGTTACAATCAGCCCCAGCATTTT
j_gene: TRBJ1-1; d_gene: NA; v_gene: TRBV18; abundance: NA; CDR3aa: CASSPRGSVNTEAFF; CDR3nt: TGTGCCAGCTCACCCAGGGGATCGGTGAACACTGAAGCTTTCTTT
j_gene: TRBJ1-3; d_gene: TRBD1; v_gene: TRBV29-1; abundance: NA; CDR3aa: CSVERQGTNTIYF; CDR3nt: TGCAGCGTTGAGAGACAGGGTACGAACACCATATATTTT
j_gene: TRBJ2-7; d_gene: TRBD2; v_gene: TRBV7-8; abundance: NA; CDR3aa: CASSFSGGASEQYF; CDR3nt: TGTGCCAGCAGCTTCAGCGGGGGGGCCTCCGAGCAGTACTTC
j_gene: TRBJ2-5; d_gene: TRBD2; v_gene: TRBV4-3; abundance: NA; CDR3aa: CASSQDHGSGVLGETQYF; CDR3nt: TGCGCCAGCAGCCAAGATCACGGTAGCGGGGTCTTAGGGGAGACCCAGTACTTC
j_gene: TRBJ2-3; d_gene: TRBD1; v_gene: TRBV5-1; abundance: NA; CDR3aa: CASSWAGTGFSDTQYF; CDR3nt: TGCGCCAGCAGCTGGGCCGGGACAGGGTTCTCAGATACGCAGTATTTT
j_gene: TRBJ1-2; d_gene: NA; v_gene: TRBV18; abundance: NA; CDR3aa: CASSPGQIVGYGYTF; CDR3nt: TGTGCCAGCTCACCAGGACAGATAGTGGGCTATGGCTACACCTTC
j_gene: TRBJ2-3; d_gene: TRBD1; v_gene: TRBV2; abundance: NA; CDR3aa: CASSERTGSTDTQYF; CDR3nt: TGTGCCAGCAGTGAAAGGACAGGGTCCACAGATACGCAGTATTTT
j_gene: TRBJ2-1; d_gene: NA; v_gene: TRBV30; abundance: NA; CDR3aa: CAWMRHDEQFF; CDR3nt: TGTGCCTGGATGAGGCATGATGAGCAGTTCTTC
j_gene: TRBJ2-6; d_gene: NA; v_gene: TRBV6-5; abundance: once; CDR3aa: CASSQQGSGANGLTF; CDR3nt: TGTGCCAGCAGTCAGCAGGGCTCTGGGGCCAACGGCCTGACTTTC